This TCR beta chain was recorded in a study of CD8 T cells in ankylosing spondylitis. General observations from the study: Ankylosing spondylitis blood appeared to be characterized by a TCR beta motif of 8 or 9 highly homologous variants.

Using its own MiXCR run on the 5' RACE reads, TCRdb lists one record per CDR3 protein. Of under 450,000 distinct CDR3 sequences listed, roughly a sixth are singletons. Only a few counts were recorded for this clonotype. Its cognate antigen is unknown. The clonotype comes from a male donor with ankylosing spondylitis. Sequencing input: blood, either unsorted or a sorted T cell fraction (not recorded which).

CDR3 coding DNA: TGCGCCAGCAGCTTGAGGCTAGCGGGGGGTCGGTACTACAATGAGCAGTTCTTC. The encoded protein is CASSLRLAGGRYYNEQFF. V and J are TRBV5-1 and TRBJ2-1, with 11 bases matching TRBD2. This CDR3 spans 18 amino acids. V trimming: 1 base; J trimming: 3 bases; junction bases outside the gene matches: 9. CDR1 and CDR2 (germline): SGHRS, YFSETQ.